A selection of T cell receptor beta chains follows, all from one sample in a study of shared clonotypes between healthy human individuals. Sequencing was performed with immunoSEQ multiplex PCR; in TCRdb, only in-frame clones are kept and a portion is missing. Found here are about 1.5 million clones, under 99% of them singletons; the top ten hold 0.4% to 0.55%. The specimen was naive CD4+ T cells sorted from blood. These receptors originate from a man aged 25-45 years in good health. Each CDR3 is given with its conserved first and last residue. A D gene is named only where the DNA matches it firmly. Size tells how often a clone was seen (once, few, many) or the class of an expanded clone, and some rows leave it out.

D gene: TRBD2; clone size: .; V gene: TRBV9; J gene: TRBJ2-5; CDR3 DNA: TGTGCCAGCAGCCCGGAGCTAGCGGGAGGGCCGAGGGAGACCCAGTACTTC; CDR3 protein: CASSPELAGGPRETQYF
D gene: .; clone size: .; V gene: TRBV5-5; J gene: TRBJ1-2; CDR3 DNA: TGTGCCAGCAGTTCCGGGACCATCTATGGCTACACCTTC; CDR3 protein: CASSSGTIYGYTF
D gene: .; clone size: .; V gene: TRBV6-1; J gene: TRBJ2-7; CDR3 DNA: TGTGCCAGCAGTGTTTCTAGCTCCTACGAGCAGTACTTC; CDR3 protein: CASSVSSSYEQYF
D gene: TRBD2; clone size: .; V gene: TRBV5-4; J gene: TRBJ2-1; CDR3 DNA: TGTGCCAGCAGCTCCGGGACTAGCCTTGACAATGAGCAGTTCTTC; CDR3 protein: CASSSGTSLDNEQFF
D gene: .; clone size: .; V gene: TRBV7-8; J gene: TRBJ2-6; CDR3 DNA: TGTGCCAGCAGCTTAGCCCGGGCCTTGTTCTCTGGGGCCAACGTCCTGACTTTC; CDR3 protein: CASSLARALFSGANVLTF
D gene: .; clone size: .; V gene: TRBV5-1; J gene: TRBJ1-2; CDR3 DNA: TGCGCCAGCAGCTTTTCCGGGGCGGCCCTGTCCTATGGCTACACCTTC; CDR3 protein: CASSFSGAALSYGYTF
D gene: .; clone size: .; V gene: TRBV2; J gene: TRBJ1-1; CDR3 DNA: TGTGCCAGCATGCCAGAGAACACTGAAGCTTTCTTT; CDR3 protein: CASMPENTEAFF
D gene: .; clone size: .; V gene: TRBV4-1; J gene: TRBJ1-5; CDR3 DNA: TGCGCCAGCAGCCAGTACCGGGGCTTAAATCAGCCCCAGCATTTT; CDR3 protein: CASSQYRGLNQPQHF
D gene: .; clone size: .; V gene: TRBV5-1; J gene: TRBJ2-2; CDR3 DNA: TGCGCCAGCAGCTTGCGCCAGGGTGGCACCGGGGAGCTGTTTTTT; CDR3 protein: CASSLRQGGTGELFF
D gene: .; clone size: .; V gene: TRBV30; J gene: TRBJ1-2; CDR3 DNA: TGTGCCTGGAGTGTACAGGCGGGAAACTATGGCTACACCTTC; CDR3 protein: CAWSVQAGNYGYTF
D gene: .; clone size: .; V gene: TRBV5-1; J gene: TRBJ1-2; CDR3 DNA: TGCGCCAGCAGCTTGGGTCCCCAGGGCGCGGATGGCTACACCTTC; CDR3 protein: CASSLGPQGADGYTF
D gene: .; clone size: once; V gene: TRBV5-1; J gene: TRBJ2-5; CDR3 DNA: TGCGCCAGCAGCTTGGGACAGCTCCAAGAGACCCAGTACTTC; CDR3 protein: CASSLGQLQETQYF
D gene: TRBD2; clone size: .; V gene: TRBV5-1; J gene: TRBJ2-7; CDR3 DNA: TGCGCCAGCAGTTCCGGGACTAGTTCCGAGCAGTACTTC; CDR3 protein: CASSSGTSSEQYF
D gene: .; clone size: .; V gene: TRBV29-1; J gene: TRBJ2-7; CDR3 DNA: TGCAGCGTTGGTGTACAGCACTCCTACGAGCAGTACTTC; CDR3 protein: CSVGVQHSYEQYF
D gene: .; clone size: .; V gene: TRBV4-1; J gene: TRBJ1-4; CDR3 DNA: TGCGCCAGCAGCCAAGATCTTCGGCAGGGCGAAGGTGAAAAACTGTTTTTT; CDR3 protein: CASSQDLRQGEGEKLFF
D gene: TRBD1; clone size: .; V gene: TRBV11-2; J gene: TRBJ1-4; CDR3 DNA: TGTGCCAGTACGGACAGGGGGCAGGAAAAACTGTTTTTT; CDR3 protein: CASTDRGQEKLFF
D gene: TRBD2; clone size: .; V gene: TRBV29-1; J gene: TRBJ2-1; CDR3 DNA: TGCAGCGGGCTAGCGGGTTCGAGCTCCTACAATGAGCAGTTCTTC; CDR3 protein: CSGLAGSSSYNEQFF
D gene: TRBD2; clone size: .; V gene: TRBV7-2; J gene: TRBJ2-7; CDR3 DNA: TGTGCCAGCAGCCCAAAGGGCGGGAGATCCTCCTACGAGCAGTACTTC; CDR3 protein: CASSPKGGRSSYEQYF
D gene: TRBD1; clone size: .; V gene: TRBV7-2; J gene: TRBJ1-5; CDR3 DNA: TGTGCCAGCAGCTTAGCGCCAGGGGGCCAGCCCCAGCATTTT; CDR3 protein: CASSLAPGGQPQHF
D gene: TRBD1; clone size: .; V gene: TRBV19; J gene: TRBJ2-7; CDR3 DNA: TGTGCCAGTACCCCGACCCCCGGGACAGCCGGCCGGTACGAGCAGTACTTC; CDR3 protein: CASTPTPGTAGRYEQYF
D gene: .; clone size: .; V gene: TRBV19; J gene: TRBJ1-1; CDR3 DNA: TGTGCCAGCACTTGGACTTCTGAAGCTTTCTTT; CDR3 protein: CASTWTSEAFF
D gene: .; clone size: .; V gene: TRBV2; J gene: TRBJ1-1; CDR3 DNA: TGTGCCAGCAGTGAAGCTAGGGCGAACACTGAAGCTTTCTTT; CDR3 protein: CASSEARANTEAFF
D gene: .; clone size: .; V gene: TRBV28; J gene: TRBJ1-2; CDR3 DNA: TGTGCCGTCGGGGCAGGAGGGAACTATGGCTACACCTTC; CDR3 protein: CAVGAGGNYGYTF
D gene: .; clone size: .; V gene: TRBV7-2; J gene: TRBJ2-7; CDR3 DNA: TGTGCCAGCAGCATGGGACTTTTAACCTACGAGCAGTACTTC; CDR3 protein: CASSMGLLTYEQYF
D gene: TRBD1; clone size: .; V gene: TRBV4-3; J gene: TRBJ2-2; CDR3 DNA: TGCGCCAGCAGACTTTCGGGCGGACAGGGGTACACCGGGGAGCTGTTTTTT; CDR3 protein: CASRLSGGQGYTGELFF
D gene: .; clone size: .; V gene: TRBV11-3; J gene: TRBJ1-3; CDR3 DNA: TGTGCCAGCAGCCCAGGTGGGGGTACTGGAAACACCATATATTTT; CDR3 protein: CASSPGGGTGNTIYF
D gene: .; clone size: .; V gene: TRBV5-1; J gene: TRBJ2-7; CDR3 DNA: TGCGCCAGCAGTGCAGGGTACCTCTGGAACGAGCAGTACTTC; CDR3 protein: CASSAGYLWNEQYF
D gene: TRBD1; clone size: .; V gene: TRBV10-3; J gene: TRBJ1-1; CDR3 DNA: TGTGCCATCAGCCCGGACAGGGCCCCAACTGAAGCTTTCTTT; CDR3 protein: CAISPDRAPTEAFF
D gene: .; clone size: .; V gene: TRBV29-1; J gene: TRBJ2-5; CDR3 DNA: TGCAGCGTTGTATCTATCCAAGAGACCCAGTACTTC; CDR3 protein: CSVVSIQETQYF
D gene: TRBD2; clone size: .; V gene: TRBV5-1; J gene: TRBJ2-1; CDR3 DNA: TGCGCCAGCAGCTCGAATGGAGGGACTAGCGTATACAATGAGCAGTTCTTC; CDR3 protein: CASSSNGGTSVYNEQFF
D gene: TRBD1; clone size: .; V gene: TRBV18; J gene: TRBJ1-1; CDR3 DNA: TGTGCCAGCTCCCTCACCACTTTCGGACAGGTCACTGAAGCTTTCTTT; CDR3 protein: CASSLTTFGQVTEAFF
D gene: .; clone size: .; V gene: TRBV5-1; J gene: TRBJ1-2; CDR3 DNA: TGCGCCAGCAGCTTGGAAGGACAAGGCGACTATGGCTACACCTTC; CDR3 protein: CASSLEGQGDYGYTF
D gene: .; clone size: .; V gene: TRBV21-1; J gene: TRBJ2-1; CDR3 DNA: TGTGCCAGCAGCCAACTCCGGGGACAGAGGGAGTTCCATGAGCAGTTCTTC; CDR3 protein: CASSQLRGQREFHEQFF
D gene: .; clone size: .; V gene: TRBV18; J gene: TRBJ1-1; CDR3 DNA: TGTGCCAGCTCACCACAGGTGAACACTGAAGCTTTCTTT; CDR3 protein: CASSPQVNTEAFF
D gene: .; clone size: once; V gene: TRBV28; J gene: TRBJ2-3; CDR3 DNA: TGTGCCAGCAGCCCTCCTGGGGGGCAAGATACGCAGTATTTT; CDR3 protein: CASSPPGGQDTQYF
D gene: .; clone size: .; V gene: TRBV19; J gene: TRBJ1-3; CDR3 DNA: TGTGCCAGCAGAATTCCGGGCCGAGGAAACACCATATATTTT; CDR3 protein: CASRIPGRGNTIYF
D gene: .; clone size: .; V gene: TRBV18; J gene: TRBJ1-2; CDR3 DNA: TGTGCCAGCTCACCTGTCCACCAGGGGTTCGGCTACACCTTC; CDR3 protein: CASSPVHQGFGYTF
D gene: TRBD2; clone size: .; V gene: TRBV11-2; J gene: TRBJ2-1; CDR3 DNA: TGTGCCAGCAGCTTTGGGATAGCGGGTTACAATGAGCAGTTCTTC; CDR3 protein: CASSFGIAGYNEQFF
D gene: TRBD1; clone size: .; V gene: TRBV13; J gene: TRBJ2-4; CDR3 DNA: TGTGCCAGCAGCTTTAGCGATCGATATGGGACAGGGCAGACCAAAAACATTCAGTACTTC; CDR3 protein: CASSFSDRYGTGQTKNIQYF
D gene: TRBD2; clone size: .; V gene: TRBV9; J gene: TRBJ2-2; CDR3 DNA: TGTGCCAGCAGCGTGGGACTAGCGGGACCTTTGAACACCGGGGAGCTGTTTTTT; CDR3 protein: CASSVGLAGPLNTGELFF
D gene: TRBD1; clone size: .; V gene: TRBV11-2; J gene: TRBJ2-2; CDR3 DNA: TGTGCCAGCAGTCCGACAGGGGGGACGGGGGAGCTGTTTTTT; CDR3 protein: CASSPTGGTGELFF
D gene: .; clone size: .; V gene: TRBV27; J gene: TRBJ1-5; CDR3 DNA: TGTGCCACCAGTCAGGCCTTCAATCAGCCCCAGCATTTT; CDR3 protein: CATSQAFNQPQHF
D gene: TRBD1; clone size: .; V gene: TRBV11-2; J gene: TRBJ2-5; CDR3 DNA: TGTGCCAGCAGCGCGAGGACAGGGTGGGAGACCCAGTACTTC; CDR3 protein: CASSARTGWETQYF
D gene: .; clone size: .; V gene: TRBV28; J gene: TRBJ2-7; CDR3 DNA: TGTGCCAGCAGTTCCTGGGGGTACGAGCAGTACTTC; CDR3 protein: CASSSWGYEQYF
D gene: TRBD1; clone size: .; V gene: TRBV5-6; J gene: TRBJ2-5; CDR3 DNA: TGTGCCAGCACCTCGACAGGGGCTGGGGAGACCCAGTACTTC; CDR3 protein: CASTSTGAGETQYF
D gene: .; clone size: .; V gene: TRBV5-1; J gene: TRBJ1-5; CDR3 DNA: TGCGCCAGCAGCTTGGGAGGTAAAAGCAATCAGCCCCAGCATTTT; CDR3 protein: CASSLGGKSNQPQHF
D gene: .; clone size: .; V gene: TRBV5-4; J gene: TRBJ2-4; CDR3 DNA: TGTGCCAGCAGCTTGGGGAGGATCCAGGGGGAGGTGATGAAAAACATTCAGTACTTC; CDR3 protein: CASSLGRIQGEVMKNIQYF
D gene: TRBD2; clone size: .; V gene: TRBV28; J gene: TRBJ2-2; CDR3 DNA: TGTGCCAGCAGTTTCCGGACTAGCGACACCGGGGAGCTGTTTTTT; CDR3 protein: CASSFRTSDTGELFF
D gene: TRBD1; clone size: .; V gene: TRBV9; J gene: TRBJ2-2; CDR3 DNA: TGTGCCAGCAGCCCCAGAGGGACAGGGCCCTCAACGAACACCGGGGAGCTGTTTTTT; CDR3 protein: CASSPRGTGPSTNTGELFF
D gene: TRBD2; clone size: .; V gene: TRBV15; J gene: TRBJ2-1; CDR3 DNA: TGTGCCACCAGCAGAGACCGGACTAGCGGGAGCCATGAGCAGTTCTTC; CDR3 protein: CATSRDRTSGSHEQFF
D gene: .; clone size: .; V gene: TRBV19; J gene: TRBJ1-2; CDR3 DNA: TGTGCCACCCCGGCGTTCAACTATGGCTACACCTTC; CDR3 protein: CATPAFNYGYTF
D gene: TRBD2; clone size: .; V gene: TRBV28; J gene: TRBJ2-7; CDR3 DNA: TGTGCCAGCAGTTTAGGCGGGAGTATCTACGAGCAGTACTTC; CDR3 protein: CASSLGGSIYEQYF
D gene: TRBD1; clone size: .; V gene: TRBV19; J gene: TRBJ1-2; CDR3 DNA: TGTGCCAGTAGTCCTATGGGGACGGTGGGACAGTTAGGATACGGCTACACCTTC; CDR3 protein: CASSPMGTVGQLGYGYTF
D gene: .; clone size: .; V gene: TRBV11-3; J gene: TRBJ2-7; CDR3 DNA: TGTGCCAGCAGCCTAGGGGCGGATGGCCCGGCCGAGCAGTACTTC; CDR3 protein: CASSLGADGPAEQYF
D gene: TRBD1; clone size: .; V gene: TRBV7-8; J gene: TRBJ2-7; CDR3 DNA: TGTGCCAGCAGTTCCTGGACAGGGAGGCCCTACGAGCAGTACTTC; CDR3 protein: CASSSWTGRPYEQYF